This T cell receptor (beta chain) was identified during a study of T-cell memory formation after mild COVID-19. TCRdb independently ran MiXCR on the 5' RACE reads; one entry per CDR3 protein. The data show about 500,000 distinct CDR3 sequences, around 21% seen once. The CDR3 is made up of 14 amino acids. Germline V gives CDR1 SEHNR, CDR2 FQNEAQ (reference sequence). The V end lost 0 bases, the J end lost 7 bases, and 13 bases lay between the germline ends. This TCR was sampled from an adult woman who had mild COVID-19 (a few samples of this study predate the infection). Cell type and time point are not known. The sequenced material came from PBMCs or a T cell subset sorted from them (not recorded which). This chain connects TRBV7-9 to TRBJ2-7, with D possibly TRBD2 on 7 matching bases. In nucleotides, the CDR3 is TGTGCCAGCAGCTTAGCGGGGGGGCCTCAAGAGCAGTACTTC. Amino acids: CASSLAGGPQEQYF.